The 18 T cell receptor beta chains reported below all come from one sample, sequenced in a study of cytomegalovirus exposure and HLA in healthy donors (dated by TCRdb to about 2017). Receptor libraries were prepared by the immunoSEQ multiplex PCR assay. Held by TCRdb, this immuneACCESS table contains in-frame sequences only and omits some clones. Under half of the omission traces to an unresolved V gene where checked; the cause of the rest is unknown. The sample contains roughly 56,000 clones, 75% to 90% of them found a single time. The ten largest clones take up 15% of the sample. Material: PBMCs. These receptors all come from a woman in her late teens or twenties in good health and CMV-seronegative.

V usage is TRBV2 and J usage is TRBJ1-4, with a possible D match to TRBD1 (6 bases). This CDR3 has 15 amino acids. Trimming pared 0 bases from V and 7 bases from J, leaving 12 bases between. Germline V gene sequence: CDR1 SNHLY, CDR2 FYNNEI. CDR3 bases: TGTGCCAGCAGTGAAGCTTCAGGGGATCTTGAAAAACTGTTTTTT. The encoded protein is CASSEASGDLEKLFF.

The CDR3 region has the DNA TGTGCCAGCAGCGACGAAACGAGGCGCAATCAGCCCCAGCATTTT. Residues: CASSDETRRNQPQHF. J is TRBJ1-5 and V is TRBV7-9, with D hard to call. The CDR3 length is 15 residues. Germline-derived CDR1 and CDR2 are SEHNR and FQNEAQ (reference sequence). V lost 5 bases and J 2 bases, leaving 13 bases between the germline ends.

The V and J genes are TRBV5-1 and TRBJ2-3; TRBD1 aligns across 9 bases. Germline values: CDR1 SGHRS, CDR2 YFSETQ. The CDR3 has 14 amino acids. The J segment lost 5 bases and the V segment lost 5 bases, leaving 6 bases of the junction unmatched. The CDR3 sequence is CASSRDRARDTQYF. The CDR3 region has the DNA TGCGCCAGCAGTAGGGACAGGGCAAGAGATACGCAGTATTTT.

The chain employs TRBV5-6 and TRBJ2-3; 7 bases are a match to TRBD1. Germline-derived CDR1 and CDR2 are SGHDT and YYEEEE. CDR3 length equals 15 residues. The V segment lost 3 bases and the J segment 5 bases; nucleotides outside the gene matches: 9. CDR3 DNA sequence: TGTGCCAGCAGCTCCATTAAGGGGGCTGGAGATACGCAGTATTTT. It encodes CASSSIKGAGDTQYF.

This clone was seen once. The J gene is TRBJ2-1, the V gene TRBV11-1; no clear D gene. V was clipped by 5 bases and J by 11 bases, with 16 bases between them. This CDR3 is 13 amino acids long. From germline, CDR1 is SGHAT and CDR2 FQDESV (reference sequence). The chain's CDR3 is CASSETQSEKQFF. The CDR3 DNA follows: TGTGCCAGCAGCGAGACCCAGTCGGAGAAGCAGTTCTTC. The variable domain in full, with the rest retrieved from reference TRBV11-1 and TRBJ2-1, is EAEVAQSPRYKITEKSQAVAFWCDPISGHATLYWYRQILGQGPELLVQFQDESVVDDSQLPKDRFSAERLKGVDSTLKIQPAELGDSAMYLCASSETQSEKQFFGPGTRLTVL.

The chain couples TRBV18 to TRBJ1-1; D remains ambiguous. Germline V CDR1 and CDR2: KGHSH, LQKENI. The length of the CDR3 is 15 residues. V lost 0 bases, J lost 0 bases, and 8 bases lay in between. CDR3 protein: CASSPPAGMNTEAFF. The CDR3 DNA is TGTGCCAGCTCACCACCGGCGGGGATGAACACTGAAGCTTTCTTT.

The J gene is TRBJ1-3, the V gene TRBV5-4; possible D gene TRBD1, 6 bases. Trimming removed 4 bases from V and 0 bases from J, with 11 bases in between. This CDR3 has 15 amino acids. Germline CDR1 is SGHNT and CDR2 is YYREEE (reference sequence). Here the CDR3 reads CASSMTGRSGNTIYF. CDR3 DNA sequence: TGTGCCAGCAGCATGACAGGACGCTCTGGAAACACCATATATTTT.

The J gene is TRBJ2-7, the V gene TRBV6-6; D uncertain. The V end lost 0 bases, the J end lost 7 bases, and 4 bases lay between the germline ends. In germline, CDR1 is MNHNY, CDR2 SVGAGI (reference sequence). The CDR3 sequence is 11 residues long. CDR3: CASSYSREQYF. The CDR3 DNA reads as TGTGCCAGCAGTTACTCGAGGGAGCAGTACTTC.

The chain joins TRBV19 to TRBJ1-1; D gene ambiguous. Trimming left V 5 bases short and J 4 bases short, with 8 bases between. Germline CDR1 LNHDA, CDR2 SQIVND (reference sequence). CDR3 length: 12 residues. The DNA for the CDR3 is TGTGCCAGTAGTCATGGCGGCACTGAAGCTTTCTTT. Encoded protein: CASSHGGTEAFF.

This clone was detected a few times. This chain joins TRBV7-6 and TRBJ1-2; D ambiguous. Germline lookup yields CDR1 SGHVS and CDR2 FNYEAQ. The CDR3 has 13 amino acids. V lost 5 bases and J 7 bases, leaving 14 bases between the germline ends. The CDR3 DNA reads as TGTGCCAGCAGCCCATATAGTGATCGTGGCTACACCTTC. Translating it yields CASSPYSDRGYTF.

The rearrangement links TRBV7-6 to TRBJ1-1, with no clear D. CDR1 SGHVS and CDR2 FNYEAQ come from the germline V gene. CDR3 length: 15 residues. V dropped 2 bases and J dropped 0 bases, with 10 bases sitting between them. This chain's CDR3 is CASSLNPTMNTEAFF. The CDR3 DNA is TGTGCCAGCAGCTTAAATCCAACTATGAACACTGAAGCTTTCTTT.

The CDR3 bases are TGTGCCAGCACCAGGGCACAGAACACAGATACGCAGTATTTT. Protein sequence: CASTRAQNTDTQYF. The J gene is TRBJ2-3, the V gene TRBV2; TRBD1 is a possible D gene (5 bases). Trimming shortened V by 7 bases and J by 2 bases, and 13 bases separated the two germline ends. Germline V gene data show CDR1 as SNHLY and CDR2 as FYNNEI. CDR3 size: 14 residues.

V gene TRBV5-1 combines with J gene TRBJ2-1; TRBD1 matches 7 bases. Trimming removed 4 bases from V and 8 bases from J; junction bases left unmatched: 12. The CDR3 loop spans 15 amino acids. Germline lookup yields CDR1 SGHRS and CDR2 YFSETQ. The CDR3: CASSAGTAIVYEQFF. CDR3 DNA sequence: TGCGCCAGCAGCGCCGGGACAGCGATTGTCTATGAGCAGTTCTTC.

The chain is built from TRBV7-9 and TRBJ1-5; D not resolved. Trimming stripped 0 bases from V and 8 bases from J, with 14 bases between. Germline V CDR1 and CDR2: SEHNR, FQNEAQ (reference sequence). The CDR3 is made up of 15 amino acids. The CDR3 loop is CASSLARGGTEPQHF. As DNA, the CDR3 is TGTGCCAGCAGCTTAGCGCGGGGAGGCACTGAGCCCCAGCATTTT.

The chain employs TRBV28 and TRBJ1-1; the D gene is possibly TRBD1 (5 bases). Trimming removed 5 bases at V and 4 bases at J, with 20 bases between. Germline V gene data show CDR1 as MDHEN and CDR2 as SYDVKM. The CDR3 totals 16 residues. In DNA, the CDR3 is TGTGCCAGCAGTCCCCCCGGGGCGGGGCGGGTCACTGAAGCTTTCTTT. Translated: CASSPPGAGRVTEAFF.

The CDR3 sequence: CASSPNRGTYGYTF. The CDR3 DNA is TGTGCCAGCTCACCAAACAGGGGCACCTATGGCTACACCTTC. The chain combines TRBV18 with TRBJ1-2, with 7 bases that match TRBD1. The CDR3 runs 14 residues. V was pared by 2 bases and J by 4 bases, with 4 bases of the junction left unmatched. Germline V CDR1 and CDR2: KGHSH, LQKENI.

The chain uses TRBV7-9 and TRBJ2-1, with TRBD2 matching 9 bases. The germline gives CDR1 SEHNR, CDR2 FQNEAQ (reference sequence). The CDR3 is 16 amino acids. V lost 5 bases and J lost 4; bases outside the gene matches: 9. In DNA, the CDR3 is TGTGCCAGCAGCCCCACCTCCGGACTAGCGTACAATGAGCAGTTCTTC. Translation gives CASSPTSGLAYNEQFF.

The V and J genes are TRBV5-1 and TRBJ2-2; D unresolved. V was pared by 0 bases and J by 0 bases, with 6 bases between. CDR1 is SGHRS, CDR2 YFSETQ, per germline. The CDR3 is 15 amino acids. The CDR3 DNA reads TGCGCCAGCAGCTTGGGGGCTTCGAACACCGGGGAGCTGTTTTTT. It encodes CASSLGASNTGELFF.